This TCR beta chain was sequenced for a study of patients and donors after allogeneic stem cell transplantation. This CDR3 region has 17 residues. Looked up from germline, CDR1 is KGHDR and CDR2 is SFDVKD. V gave up 5 bases and J gave up 6 bases; unmatched junction bases: 10. This clonotype was detected only a few times. TCRdb re-analysed the RT-PCR reads in MiXCR, keeping a single row per CDR3 protein. The sample lists roughly 200,000 distinct CDR3 sequences; around two fifths were seen once. The rearrangement links TRBV24-1 to TRBJ2-1, with 12 nucleotides matching TRBD2. The specimen was blood, either unsorted or a sorted T cell fraction (not recorded which). The receptor's source is a human donor who was either an allogeneic HSCT recipient or a stem cell or donor lymphocyte infusion donor (not recorded which). It is not recorded whose cells these are; they may come from a transplant donor. The CDR3 sequence: CATSAQPGLAGPNEQFF. In DNA, the CDR3 is TGTGCCACCAGTGCCCAACCCGGACTAGCGGGACCCAATGAGCAGTTCTTC.